This T cell receptor (beta chain) was identified in a study of T cells in Graves' hyperthyroidism and ophthalmopathy. RNA transcripts served as the template for amplifying TCR beta CDR3 regions. During a first-round RT-PCR of the TCR CDR3, the HTBI primer set was used. TCRdb re-derived calls from the multiplex PCR reads in MiXCR, one entry per CDR3 protein. Of about 840,000 distinct CDR3 sequences in the sample, around 38% were seen once. The study, taken as a whole, reports: Most clonotypes that expanded in the thyroid above 0.001 also showed up in blood.

Concerning this clonotype itself: The antigen remains unidentified.

The CDR3 has 15 residues. V was pared by 6 bases and J by 2 bases, with 9 bases of the junction left unmatched. CDR1 and CDR2 from the germline V gene are SGHTA and FQGTGA. With a duration under 2 months, the hyperthyroidism was newly diagnosed in patients aged 18 to 65. The sample was blood. J is TRBJ2-5 and V is TRBV7-3; TRBD1 matches at 7 bases. This TCR came from a young man with Graves' hyperthyroidism. The CDR3: CASSLTGSLQETQYF. The CDR3 nucleotides are TGTGCCAGCAGTTTGACAGGGTCCTTACAAGAGACCCAGTACTTC.